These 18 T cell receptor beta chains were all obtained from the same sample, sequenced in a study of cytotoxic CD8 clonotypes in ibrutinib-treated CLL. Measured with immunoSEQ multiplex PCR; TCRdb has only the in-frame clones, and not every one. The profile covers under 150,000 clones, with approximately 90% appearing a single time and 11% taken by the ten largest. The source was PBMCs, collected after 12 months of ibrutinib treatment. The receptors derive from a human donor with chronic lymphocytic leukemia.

CDR3 protein: CASCGHAGSATNEKLFF. The CDR3 coding sequence is TGTGCCAGCTGTGGGCACGCTGGGTCAGCAACTAATGAAAAACTGTTTTTT. The chain joins TRBV28 to TRBJ1-4; no firm D call. This CDR3 contains 17 residues. V gave up 8 bases and J gave up 0 bases, with 19 bases separating them. Germline lookup yields CDR1 MDHEN and CDR2 SYDVKM.

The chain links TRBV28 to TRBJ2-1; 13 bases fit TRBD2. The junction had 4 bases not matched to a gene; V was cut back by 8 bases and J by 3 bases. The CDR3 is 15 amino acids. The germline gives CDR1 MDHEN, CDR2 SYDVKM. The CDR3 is CASGGTSGVYNEQFF. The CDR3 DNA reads TGTGCCAGCGGCGGGACTAGCGGGGTCTACAATGAGCAGTTCTTC. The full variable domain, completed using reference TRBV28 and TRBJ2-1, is DVKVTQSSRYLVKRTGEKVFLECVQDMDHENMFWYRQDPGLGLRLIYFSYDVKMKEKGDIPEGYSVSREKKERFSLILESASTNQTSMYLCASGGTSGVYNEQFFGPGTRLTVL.

CDR3 DNA: TGTGCCAGCAGCTCCAACAGGGGGGATGAGCAGTTCTTC. It encodes CASSSNRGDEQFF. This chain connects TRBV7-2 to TRBJ2-1; 8 bases fit TRBD1. From germline, CDR1 is SGHTA and CDR2 FQGNSA. There are 13 residues in the CDR3. Trimming cost V 4 bases and J 8 bases; bases outside gene matches: 4.

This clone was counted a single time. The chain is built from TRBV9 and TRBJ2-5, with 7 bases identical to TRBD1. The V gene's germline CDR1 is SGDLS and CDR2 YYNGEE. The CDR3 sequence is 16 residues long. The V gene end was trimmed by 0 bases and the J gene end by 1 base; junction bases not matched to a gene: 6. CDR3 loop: CASSVGLGTAQETQYF. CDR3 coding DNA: TGTGCCAGCAGCGTAGGATTGGGGACAGCCCAAGAGACCCAGTACTTC. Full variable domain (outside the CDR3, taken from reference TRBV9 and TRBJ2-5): DSGVTQTPKHLITATGQRVTLRCSPRSGDLSVYWYQQSLDQGLQFLIQYYNGEERAKGNILERFSAQQFPDLHSELNLSSLELGDSALYFCASSVGLGTAQETQYFGPGTRLLVL.

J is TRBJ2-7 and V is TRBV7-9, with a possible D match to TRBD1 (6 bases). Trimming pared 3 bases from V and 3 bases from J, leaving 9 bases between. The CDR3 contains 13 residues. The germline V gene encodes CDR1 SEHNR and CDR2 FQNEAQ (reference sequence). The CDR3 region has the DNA TGTGCCAGCAGCTTTACACAGGGCTACGAGCAGTACTTC. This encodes CASSFTQGYEQYF. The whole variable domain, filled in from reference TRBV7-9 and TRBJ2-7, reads DTGVSQNPRHKITKRGQNVTFRCDPISEHNRLYWYRQTLGQGPEFLTYFQNEAQLEKSRLLSDRFSAERPKGSFSTLEIQRTEQGDSAMYLCASSFTQGYEQYFGPGTRLTVT.

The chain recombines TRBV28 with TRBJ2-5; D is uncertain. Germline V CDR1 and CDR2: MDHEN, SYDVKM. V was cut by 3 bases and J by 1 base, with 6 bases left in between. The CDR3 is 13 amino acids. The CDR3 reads CASSLTTQETQYF. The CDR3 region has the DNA TGTGCCAGCAGTTTGACAACCCAAGAGACCCAGTACTTC.

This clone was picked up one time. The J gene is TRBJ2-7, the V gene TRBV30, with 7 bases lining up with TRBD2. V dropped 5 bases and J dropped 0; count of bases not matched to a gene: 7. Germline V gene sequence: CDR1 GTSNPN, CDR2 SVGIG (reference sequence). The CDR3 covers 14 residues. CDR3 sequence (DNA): TGTGCCTGGGACCGGGGCGGGAGCTCCTACGAGCAGTACTTC. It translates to CAWDRGGSSYEQYF.

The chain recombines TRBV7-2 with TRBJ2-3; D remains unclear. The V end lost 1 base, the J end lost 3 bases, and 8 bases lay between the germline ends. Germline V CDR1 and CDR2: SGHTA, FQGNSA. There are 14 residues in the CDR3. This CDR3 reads CASSLVTATDTQYF. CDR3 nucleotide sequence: TGTGCCAGCAGCTTAGTTACAGCGACAGATACGCAGTATTTT.

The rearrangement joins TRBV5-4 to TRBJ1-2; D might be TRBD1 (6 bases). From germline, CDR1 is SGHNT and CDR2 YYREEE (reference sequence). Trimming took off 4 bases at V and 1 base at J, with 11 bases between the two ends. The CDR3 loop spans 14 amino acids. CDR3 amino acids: CASSGWTDNYGYTF. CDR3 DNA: TGTGCCAGCAGCGGGTGGACAGATAACTATGGCTACACCTTC.

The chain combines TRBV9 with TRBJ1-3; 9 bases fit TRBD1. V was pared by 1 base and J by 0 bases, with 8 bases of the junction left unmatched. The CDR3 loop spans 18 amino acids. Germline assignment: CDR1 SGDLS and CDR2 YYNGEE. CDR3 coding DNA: TGTGCCAGCAGCGTAAGGGGGGACAGGGATCCCTCTGGAAACACCATATATTTT. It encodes CASSVRGDRDPSGNTIYF.

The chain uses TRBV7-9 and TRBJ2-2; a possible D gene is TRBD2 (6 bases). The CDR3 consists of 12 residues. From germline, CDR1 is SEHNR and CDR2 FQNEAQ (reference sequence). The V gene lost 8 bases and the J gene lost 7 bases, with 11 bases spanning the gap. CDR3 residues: CASGREGGELFF. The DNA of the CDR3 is TGTGCCAGCGGGCGGGAAGGCGGGGAGCTGTTTTTT. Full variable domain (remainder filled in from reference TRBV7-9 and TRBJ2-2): DTGVSQNPRHKITKRGQNVTFRCDPISEHNRLYWYRQTLGQGPEFLTYFQNEAQLEKSRLLSDRFSAERPKGSFSTLEIQRTEQGDSAMYLCASGREGGELFFGEGSRLTVL.

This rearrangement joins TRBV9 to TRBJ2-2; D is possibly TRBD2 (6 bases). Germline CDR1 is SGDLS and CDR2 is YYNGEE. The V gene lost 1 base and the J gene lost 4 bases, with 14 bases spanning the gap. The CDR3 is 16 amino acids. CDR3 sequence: CASSVYGGISTGELFF. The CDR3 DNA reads TGTGCCAGCAGCGTATACGGCGGGATAAGCACCGGGGAGCTGTTTTTT.

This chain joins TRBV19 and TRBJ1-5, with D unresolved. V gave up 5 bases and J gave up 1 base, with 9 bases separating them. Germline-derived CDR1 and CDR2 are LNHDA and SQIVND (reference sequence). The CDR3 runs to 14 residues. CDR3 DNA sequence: TGTGCCAGTAGTCAAACATACAGCAATCAGCCCCAGCATTTT. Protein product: CASSQTYSNQPQHF.

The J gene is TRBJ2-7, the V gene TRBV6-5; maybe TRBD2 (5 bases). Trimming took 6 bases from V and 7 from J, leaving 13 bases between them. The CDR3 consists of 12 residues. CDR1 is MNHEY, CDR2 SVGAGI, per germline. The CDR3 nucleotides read TGTGCCAGCAGACACGGGGAGAAGGAGCAGTACTTC. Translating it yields CASRHGEKEQYF.

The CDR3 protein is CASSRIRDRGSANEKLFF. In DNA, the CDR3 is TGCGCCAGCAGCCGAATACGGGACAGGGGTTCTGCTAATGAAAAACTGTTTTTT. The chain carries TRBV5-1 and TRBJ1-4; 10 bases map to TRBD1. The CDR3 totals 18 residues. Germline CDR1 reads SGHRS; CDR2 reads YFSETQ. Losses at the gene ends were 4 bases for V and 3 bases for J; bases not matched to a gene: 12. The variable domain in full, completed from reference TRBV5-1 and TRBJ1-4, reads KAGVTQTPRYLIKTRGQQVTLSCSPISGHRSVSWYQQTPGQGLQFLFEYFSETQRNKGNFPGRFSGRQFSNSRSEMNVSTLELGDSALYLCASSRIRDRGSANEKLFFGSGTQLSVL.

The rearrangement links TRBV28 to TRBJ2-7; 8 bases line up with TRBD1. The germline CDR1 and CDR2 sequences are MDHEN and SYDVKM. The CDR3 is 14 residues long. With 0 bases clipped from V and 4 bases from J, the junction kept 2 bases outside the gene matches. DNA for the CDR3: TGTGCCAGCAGTTTATGGGACAGGGCGTACGAGCAGTACTTC. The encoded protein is CASSLWDRAYEQYF.

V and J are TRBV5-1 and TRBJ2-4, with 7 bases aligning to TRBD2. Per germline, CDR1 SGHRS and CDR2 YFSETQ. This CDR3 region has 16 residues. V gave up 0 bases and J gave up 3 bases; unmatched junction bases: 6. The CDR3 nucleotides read TGCGCCAGCAGCTTGGCTAGCGGTGGAGGCAAAAACATTCAGTACTTC. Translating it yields CASSLASGGGKNIQYF.

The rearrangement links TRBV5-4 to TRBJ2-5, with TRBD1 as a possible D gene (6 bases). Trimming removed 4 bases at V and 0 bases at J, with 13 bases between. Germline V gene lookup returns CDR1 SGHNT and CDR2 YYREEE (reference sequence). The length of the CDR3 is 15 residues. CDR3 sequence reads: CASSPGQPYQETQYF. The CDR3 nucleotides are TGTGCCAGCAGCCCTGGACAGCCATACCAAGAGACCCAGTACTTC.